Sequencing of this T cell receptor beta chain was carried out in a study of CD8+CD57+ T cells in acquired aplastic anemia. Germline V gene lookup returns CDR1 SGHRS and CDR2 YFSETQ. This CDR3 is built from 14 residues. Losses at the gene ends were 4 bases for V and 5 bases for J; bases not matched to a gene: 7. The sample holds many counts of this clonotype. Profiling of TCR beta VDJ combinations and CDR3 sequences used genomic DNA as template. MiXCR, run by TCRdb on the reads, gives a single entry per CDR3 protein. The table records some 210,000 distinct CDR3 sequences, under 65% of them present only once.

The sequence derives from a human donor in good health. The sequencing input was sorted CD4+, CD8+, or CD8+CD57+ T cells (not recorded which) from PBMCs. V usage is TRBV5-1 and J usage is TRBJ1-1; TRBD1 agrees at 8 bases. CDR3 residues: CASSLGQGGTEAFF. CDR3 bases: TGCGCCAGCAGCCTTGGACAGGGTGGAACTGAAGCTTTCTTT.